This record looks at one T cell receptor (beta chain) sequence and its context. Its specificity is unknown. A read error may account for a junction end that differs from germline. These data are taken from a study of PD-L1 blockade in urothelial cancer. Study as a whole: Median T cell yield per blood sample was over 140,000 cells.

Time point in this sample: peripheral blood 6 weeks after treatment start. Every patient provided from 1 to 8 samples, collected pretreatment and on-treatment. Study-level points and caveats: Survival was better when pretreatment blood TCR clonality fell below the median.

Sequencing used immunoSEQ multiplex PCR; TCRdb keeps in-frame clones, though not all of them. The repertoire includes about 130,000 clones, roughly 83% of them detected once, and 2.4% sits in the top ten. This clonotype was sampled from a man aged 45-60 years with urothelial cancer. The sequenced sample was PBMCs, obtained around atezolizumab (anti-PD-L1) treatment.

CDR3 loop: CASSTPGTGTEASF. CDR3 DNA: TGTGCCAGCAGTACCCCGGGGACGGGGACTGAAGCTTCCTTT. The chain joins TRBV28 to TRBJ1-1; tentatively, D is TRBD1 (5 bases). The germline CDR1 and CDR2 sequences are MDHEN and SYDVKM. This CDR3 has 14 amino acids.